This entry is about one TCR beta chain. The sample is drawn from a study of T-cell reconstitution after alpha-beta-depleted transplantation in children. For TCRbeta, the library was prepared with unique molecular identifiers. TCRdb called the PCR reads again in MiXCR, with one record for every CDR3 protein. The sample consists of fewer than 120,000 distinct CDR3 sequences, approximately 10% of them appearing once. The CDR3 covers 15 residues. Trimming pared 2 bases from V and 10 bases from J, leaving 19 bases between. CDR1 and CDR2 from the germline V gene are LGHNA and YSLEER. Sample: PBMCs from the stem cell graft donor, taken from the stem cell graft. The sequence was obtained from a human donor who donated a stem cell graft to a child with acute lymphoblastic leukemia. The chain links TRBV4-3 to TRBJ2-3, with D perhaps TRBD1 (6 bases). The CDR3 is CASSQQGRSTESQYF. CDR3 in DNA: TGCGCCAGCAGCCAACAGGGGAGAAGCACAGAATCGCAGTATTTT.